This paragraph covers one T cell receptor (beta chain) sequence. This may be a read error, as it is one base from a much larger clone. The germline V gene has CDR1 MNHNY and CDR2 SVGAGI (reference sequence). The V and J ends lost 2 bases and 12 bases respectively, with 31 bases between them. The CDR3 contains 18 residues. Taking about 18-32 mg of unsorted bulk tissue, the authors co-extracted RNA and DNA. Chronic HBV infection was present, with no prior treatment. With a constant-region primer, TCR beta cDNA was made from approximately 450 ng of total RNA. ARM-PCR, slightly modified, supplied the TCR beta libraries through three nested multiplex PCR rounds. Forward primers for TRBV1-TRBV30 and a C-beta reverse primer served the first two PCR rounds, at 10 cycles each. In TCRdb, the multiplex PCR reads were re-called with MiXCR into one record per CDR3 protein. The sample holds around 120,000 distinct CDR3 sequences; around 70% are singletons and the top ten take around 8.1%.

The data derive from a study of tumor-infiltrating lymphocytes in primary liver carcinoma. Study background: Patients included men and women of 30 to 69 years.

The receptor was derived from a woman aged 55-69 years with primary liver carcinoma and hepatitis B virus infection. The chain employs TRBV6-6 and TRBJ1-2; D possibly corresponds to TRBD1 (5 bases). The source material was tumor-adjacent normal liver tissue. In nucleotides, the CDR3 is TGTGCCAGCAGTTACCGCGCTAGGGGAGGAGATTCGGCAAAGGGCGACACCTTC. Protein sequence: CASSYRARGGDSAKGDTF.